Listed here are 9 T cell receptor beta chains from one sample, sequenced in a study of T-cell reconstitution after alpha-beta-depleted transplantation in children. Preparation of the TCRbeta library used unique molecular identifiers. Each CDR3 protein gets one entry after TCRdb re-called the PCR reads with MiXCR. The sample carries about 900,000 distinct CDR3 sequences, about 26% recorded once. Sequenced here: PBMCs, mostly from graft donor cells, sampled 360 days after TCRalphabeta/CD19-depleted stem cell transplant. Source of these receptors: a boy under two years old who had a stem cell transplant for SCID, so the T cells may come from the graft donor.

V gene TRBV7-9 combines with J gene TRBJ1-1; D is undetermined. Trimming shortened V by 1 base and J by 0 bases, and 9 bases separated the two germline ends. Germline V gene sequence: CDR1 SEHNR, CDR2 FQNEAQ (reference sequence). This CDR3 is 15 amino acids long. CDR3 region: CASSLVLAMNTEAFF. DNA of the CDR3: TGTGCCAGCAGCTTAGTGTTGGCCATGAACACTGAAGCTTTCTTT.

At least ten counts were recorded for this clonotype. The rearrangement uses TRBV7-3 and TRBJ2-2; maybe TRBD1 (6 bases). The V end lost 0 bases, the J end lost 5 bases, and 7 bases lay between the germline ends. Germline lookup yields CDR1 SGHTA and CDR2 FQGTGA. This CDR3 region has 14 residues. The CDR3 region is CASSLTTGTGELFF. DNA of the CDR3: TGTGCCAGCAGCTTAACTACAGGGACCGGGGAGCTGTTTTTT.

CDR3 sequence reads: CASSLEYGRQETQYF. In nucleotides, the CDR3 is TGTGCCAGCAGCTTAGAGTACGGCAGACAAGAGACCCAGTACTTC. The gene calls are TRBV7-9 and TRBJ2-5; D not resolved. Germline V gives CDR1 SEHNR, CDR2 FQNEAQ (reference sequence). V was pared by 1 base and J by 2 bases, with 11 bases between. This CDR3 contains 15 residues. Using reference TRBV7-9 and TRBJ2-5 for the parts outside the CDR3, the full variable domain is DTGVSQNPRHKITKRGQNVTFRCDPISEHNRLYWYRQTLGQGPEFLTYFQNEAQLEKSRLLSDRFSAERPKGSFSTLEIQRTEQGDSAMYLCASSLEYGRQETQYFGPGTRLLVL.

This clonotype was seen a handful of times. The DNA for the CDR3 is TGTGCCAGCAGCTTTGGTGGGGACCCGAAACAATGGAACACCGGGGAGCTGTTTTTT. Residues: CASSFGGDPKQWNTGELFF. The V gene is TRBV11-1, the J gene TRBJ2-2; D could derive from TRBD1 or TRBD2 (5 bases each). CDR1 SGHAT and CDR2 FQDESV come from the germline V gene (reference sequence). Trimming shortened V by 3 bases and J by 1 base, and 21 bases separated the two germline ends. The CDR3 is 19 amino acids.

The chain carries TRBV12-3 or TRBV12-4 and TRBJ2-1, with a tentative D call TRBD2 (5 bases). Trimming shortened V by 2 bases and J by 9 bases, and 17 bases separated the two germline ends. The CDR3 spans 15 residues. The CDR3 nucleotides are TGTGCCAGCAGTTTAAACGGGAACAGTTTCGCTGAGCAGTTCTTC. Amino acids: CASSLNGNSFAEQFF.

The gene calls are TRBV7-2 and TRBJ2-3, with D perhaps matching TRBD2 (6 bases). The CDR3 loop spans 14 amino acids. CDR1 SGHTA and CDR2 FQGNSA come from the germline V gene. V lost 1 base and J 8 bases, leaving 13 bases between the germline ends. CDR3 sequence: CASSLVPVRGTQYF. As DNA, the CDR3 is TGTGCCAGCAGCTTAGTTCCGGTGCGGGGTACGCAGTATTTT.

The chain is built from TRBV4-3 and TRBJ2-1; D remains ambiguous. Trimming took off 0 bases at V and 1 base at J, with 7 bases between the two ends. The CDR3 contains 15 residues. Germline V lookup: CDR1 LGHNA, CDR2 YSLEER. This CDR3 is CASSQDAESYNEQFF. DNA for the CDR3: TGCGCCAGCAGCCAAGATGCGGAGTCCTACAATGAGCAGTTCTTC.

This clonotype has just a few counts. The chain is built from TRBV3-1 and TRBJ2-7; no definite D call. V was cut by 2 bases and J by 3 bases, with 8 bases left in between. The germline V gene encodes CDR1 LGHDT and CDR2 YNNKEL (reference sequence). This CDR3 has 13 amino acids. The CDR3 DNA is TGTGCCAGCAGCCAATCTAAGCACTACGAGCAGTACTTC. The encoded protein is CASSQSKHYEQYF.

The CDR3 loop reads CASRLDAANSPLHF. CDR3 nucleotides: TGTGCCAGCAGGCTCGACGCCGCTAATTCACCCCTCCACTTT. V usage is TRBV27 and J usage is TRBJ1-6; D remains ambiguous. V was clipped by 6 bases and J by 6 bases, with 12 bases between them. Germline CDR1 MNHEY, CDR2 SMNVEV (reference sequence). The CDR3 is made up of 14 amino acids.